One T cell receptor (beta chain) is described in this entry. As yet, its antigen is unknown. The CDR3 spans 11 residues. Germline V gene sequence: CDR1 ENHRY, CDR2 SYGVKD. V lost 11 bases and J 4 bases, leaving 12 bases between the germline ends. Carried by the TCR beta cDNA libraries were unique molecular identifiers. T cells, roughly 0.9 to 11 million of them, yielded roughly 470,000 cDNA molecules. One entry per CDR3 protein results from TCRdb running MiXCR on the PCR reads. The data show 650,000 to 850,000 distinct CDR3 sequences, with just over 45% seen just once and roughly 4.4% held by the top ten. The data stem from a study of post-analysis software for immune sequencing data. Turning to the study itself: The courses of disease that were included comprised relapsing-remitting, secondary progressive and progressive-relapsing multiple sclerosis. Study findings and constraints: With F measure, samples from one preparation batch clustered together strongly. Patients used five TRBV segments, including TRBV5-6, TRBV5-1 and TRBV20-1, more often than controls. Significantly decreased normalized Chao1 diversity was recorded for multiple sclerosis patients relative to controls.

The specimen sequenced was blood. V gene TRBV10-3 combines with J gene TRBJ2-7; D perhaps matches TRBD1 (6 bases). The sequence was obtained from a girl aged 5-17 years with multiple sclerosis. In nucleotides, the CDR3 is TGTGCCGTACTACAGGGTTACGAGCAGTACTTC. Amino acid sequence: CAVLQGYEQYF.